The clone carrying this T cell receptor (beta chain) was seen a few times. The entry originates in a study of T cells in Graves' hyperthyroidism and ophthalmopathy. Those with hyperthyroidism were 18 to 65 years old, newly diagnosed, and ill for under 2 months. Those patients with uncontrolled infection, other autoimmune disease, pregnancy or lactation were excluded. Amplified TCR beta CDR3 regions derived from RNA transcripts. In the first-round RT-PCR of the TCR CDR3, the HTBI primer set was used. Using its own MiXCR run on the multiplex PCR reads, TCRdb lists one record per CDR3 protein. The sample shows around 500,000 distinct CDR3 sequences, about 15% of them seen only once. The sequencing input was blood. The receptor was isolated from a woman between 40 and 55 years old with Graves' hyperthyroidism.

The CDR3 nucleotides read TGCAGTGCACCTGTCCCCGGAGACACTGAAGCTTTCTTT. Protein: CSAPVPGDTEAFF. The V gene is TRBV20-1, the J gene TRBJ1-1; D is ambiguous. Per germline, CDR1 DFQATT and CDR2 SNEGSKA (reference sequence). CDR3 length: 13 residues. Trimming removed 6 bases at V and 3 bases at J, with 14 bases between.